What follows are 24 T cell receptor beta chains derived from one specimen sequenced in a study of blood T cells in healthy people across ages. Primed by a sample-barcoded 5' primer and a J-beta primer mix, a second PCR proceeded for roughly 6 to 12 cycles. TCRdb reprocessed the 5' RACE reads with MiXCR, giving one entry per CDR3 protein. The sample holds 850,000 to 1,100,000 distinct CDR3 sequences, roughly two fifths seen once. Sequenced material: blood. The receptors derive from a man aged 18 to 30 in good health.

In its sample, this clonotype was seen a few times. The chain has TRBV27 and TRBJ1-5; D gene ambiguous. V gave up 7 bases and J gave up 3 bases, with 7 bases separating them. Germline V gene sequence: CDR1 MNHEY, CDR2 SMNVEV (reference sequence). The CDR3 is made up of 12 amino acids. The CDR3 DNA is TGTGCCAGCACGACTTCCAATCAGCCCCAGCATTTT. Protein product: CASTTSNQPQHF.

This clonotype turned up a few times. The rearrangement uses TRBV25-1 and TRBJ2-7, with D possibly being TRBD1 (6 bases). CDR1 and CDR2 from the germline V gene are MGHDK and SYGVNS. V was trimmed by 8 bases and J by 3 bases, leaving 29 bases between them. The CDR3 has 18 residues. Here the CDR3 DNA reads TGTGCCAGCGTTCCGGGACCCCGTTTCTCAGGGGTCAACTACGAGCAGTACTTC. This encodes CASVPGPRFSGVNYEQYF.

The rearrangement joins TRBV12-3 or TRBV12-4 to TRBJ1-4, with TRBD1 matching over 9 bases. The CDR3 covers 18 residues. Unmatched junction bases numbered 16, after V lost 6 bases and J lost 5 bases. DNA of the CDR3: TGTGCCAGCAGGCCGGGACAGGGACCCCCTAGAGGGAATGAAAAACTGTTTTTT. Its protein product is CASRPGQGPPRGNEKLFF.

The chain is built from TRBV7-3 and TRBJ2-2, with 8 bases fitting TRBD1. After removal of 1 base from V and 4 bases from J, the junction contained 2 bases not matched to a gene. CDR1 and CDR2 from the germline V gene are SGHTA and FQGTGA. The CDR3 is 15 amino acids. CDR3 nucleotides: TGTGCCAGCAGCTTAAATACAGGGGGCACCGGGGAGCTGTTTTTT. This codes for CASSLNTGGTGELFF.

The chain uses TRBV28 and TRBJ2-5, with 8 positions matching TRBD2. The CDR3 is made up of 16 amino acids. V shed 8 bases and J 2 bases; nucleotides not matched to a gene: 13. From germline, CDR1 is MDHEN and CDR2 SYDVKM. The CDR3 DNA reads TGTGCCAGCGGATTGGGTAGCGGGGCATTACAAGAGACCCAGTACTTC. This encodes CASGLGSGALQETQYF.

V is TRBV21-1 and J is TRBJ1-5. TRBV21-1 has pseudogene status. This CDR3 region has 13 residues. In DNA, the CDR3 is TGTGCCAGCGTGACAGCGGCCAATCAGCCCCAGCATTTT. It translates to CASVTAANQPQHF.

CDR3 bases: TGTGCCAGCAGCTTACATAGTGAGCCTGGGACTGAAGCTTTCTTT. It codes for CASSLHSEPGTEAFF. The chain combines TRBV7-9 with TRBJ1-1; D is undetermined. In germline, CDR1 is SEHNR, CDR2 FQNEAQ (reference sequence). Trimming removed 2 bases at V and 5 bases at J, with 15 bases between. The CDR3 length is 15 residues.

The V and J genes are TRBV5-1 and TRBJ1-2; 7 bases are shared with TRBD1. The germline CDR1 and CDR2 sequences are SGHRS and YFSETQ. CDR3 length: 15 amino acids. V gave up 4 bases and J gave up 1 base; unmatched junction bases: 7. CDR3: CASSILRGDNYGYTF. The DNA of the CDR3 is TGCGCCAGCAGCATACTCAGGGGGGATAACTATGGCTACACCTTC.

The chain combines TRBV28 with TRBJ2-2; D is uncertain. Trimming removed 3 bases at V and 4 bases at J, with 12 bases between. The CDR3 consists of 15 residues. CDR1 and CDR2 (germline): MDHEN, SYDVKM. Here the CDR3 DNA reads TGTGCCAGCAGTTTCTGGGGTTCAGGCACCGGGGAGCTGTTTTTT. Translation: CASSFWGSGTGELFF. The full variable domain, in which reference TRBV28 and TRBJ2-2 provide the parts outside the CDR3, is DVKVTQSSRYLVKRTGEKVFLECVQDMDHENMFWYRQDPGLGLRLIYFSYDVKMKEKGDIPEGYSVSREKKERFSLILESASTNQTSMYLCASSFWGSGTGELFFGEGSRLTVL.

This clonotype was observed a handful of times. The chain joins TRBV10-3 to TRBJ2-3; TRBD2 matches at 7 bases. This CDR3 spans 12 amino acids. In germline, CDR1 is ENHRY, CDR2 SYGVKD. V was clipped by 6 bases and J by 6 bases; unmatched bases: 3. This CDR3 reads CAISLGGDTQYF. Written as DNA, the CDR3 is TGTGCCATCAGCCTGGGGGGGGATACGCAGTATTTT.

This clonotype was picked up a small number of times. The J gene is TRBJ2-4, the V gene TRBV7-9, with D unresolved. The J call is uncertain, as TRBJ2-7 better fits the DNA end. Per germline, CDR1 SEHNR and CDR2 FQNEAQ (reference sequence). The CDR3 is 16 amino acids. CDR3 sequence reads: CASSLTPSSHCYEQYF. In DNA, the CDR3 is TGTGCCAGCAGCTTAACTCCGTCCAGTCATTGTTACGAGCAGTACTTC.

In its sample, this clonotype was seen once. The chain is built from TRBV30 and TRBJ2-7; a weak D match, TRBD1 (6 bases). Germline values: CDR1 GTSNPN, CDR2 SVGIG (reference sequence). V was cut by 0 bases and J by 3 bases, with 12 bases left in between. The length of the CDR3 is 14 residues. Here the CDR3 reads CAWSVGSDSYEQYF. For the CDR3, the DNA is TGTGCCTGGAGTGTAGGGTCGGACAGCTACGAGCAGTACTTC. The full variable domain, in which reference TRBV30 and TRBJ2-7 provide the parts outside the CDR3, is SQTIHQWPATLVQPVGSPLSLECTVEGTSNPNLYWYRQAAGRGLQLLFYSVGIGQISSEVPQNLSASRPQDRQFILSSKKLLLSDSGFYLCAWSVGSDSYEQYFGPGTRLTVT.

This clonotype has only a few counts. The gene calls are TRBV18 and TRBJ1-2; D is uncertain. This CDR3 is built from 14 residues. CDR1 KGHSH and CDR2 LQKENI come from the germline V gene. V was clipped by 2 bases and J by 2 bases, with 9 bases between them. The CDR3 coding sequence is TGTGCCAGCTCACCAGGGGAAACCAACTATGGCTACACCTTC. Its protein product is CASSPGETNYGYTF.

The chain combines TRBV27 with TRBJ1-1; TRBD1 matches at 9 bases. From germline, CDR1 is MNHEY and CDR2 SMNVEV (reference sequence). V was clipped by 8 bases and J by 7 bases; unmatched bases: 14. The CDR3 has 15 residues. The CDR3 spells CASSSPGTGRVEAFF. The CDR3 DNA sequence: TGTGCCAGCTCTTCGCCCGGGACAGGGAGGGTTGAAGCTTTCTTT.

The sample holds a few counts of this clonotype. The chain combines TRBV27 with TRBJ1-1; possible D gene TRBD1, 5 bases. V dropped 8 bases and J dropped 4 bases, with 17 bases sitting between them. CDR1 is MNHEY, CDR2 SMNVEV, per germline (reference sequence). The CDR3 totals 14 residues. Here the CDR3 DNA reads TGTGCCAGCTGGGCAGGGCGAGTGGGCACTGAAGCTTTCTTT. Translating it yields CASWAGRVGTEAFF.

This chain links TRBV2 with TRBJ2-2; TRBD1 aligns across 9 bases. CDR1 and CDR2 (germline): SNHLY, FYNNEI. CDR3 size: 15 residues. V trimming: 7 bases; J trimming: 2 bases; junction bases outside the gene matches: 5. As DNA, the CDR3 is TGTGCCAGCACCCCGGGACAGGGTAACACCGGGGAGCTGTTTTTT. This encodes CASTPGQGNTGELFF.

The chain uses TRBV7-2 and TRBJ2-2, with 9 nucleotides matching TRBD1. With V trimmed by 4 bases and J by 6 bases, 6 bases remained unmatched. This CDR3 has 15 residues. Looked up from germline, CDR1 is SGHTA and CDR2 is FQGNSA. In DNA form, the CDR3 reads TGTGCCAGCAGCTCAGCGGGACAGGGATCCGGGGAGCTGTTTTTT. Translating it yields CASSSAGQGSGELFF.

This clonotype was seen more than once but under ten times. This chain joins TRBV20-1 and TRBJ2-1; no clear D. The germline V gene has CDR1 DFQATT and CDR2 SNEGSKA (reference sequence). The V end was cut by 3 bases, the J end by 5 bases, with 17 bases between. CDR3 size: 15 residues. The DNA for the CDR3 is TGCAGTGCTAGGAGAGAATTGGGGAAAGACAATGAGCAGTTCTTC. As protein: CSARRELGKDNEQFF.

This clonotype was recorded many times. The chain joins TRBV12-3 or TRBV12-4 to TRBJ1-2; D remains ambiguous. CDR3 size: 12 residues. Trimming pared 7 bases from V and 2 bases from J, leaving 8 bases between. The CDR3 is CASTLSNYGYTF. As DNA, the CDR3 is TGTGCCAGCACCCTCTCGAACTATGGCTACACCTTC.

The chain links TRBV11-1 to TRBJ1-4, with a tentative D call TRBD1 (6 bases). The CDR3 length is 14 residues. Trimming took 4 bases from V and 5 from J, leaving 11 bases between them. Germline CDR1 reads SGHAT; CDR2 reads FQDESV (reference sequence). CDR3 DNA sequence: TGTGCCAGCAGCTCGGACAGAATAAATGAAAAACTGTTTTTT. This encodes CASSSDRINEKLFF.

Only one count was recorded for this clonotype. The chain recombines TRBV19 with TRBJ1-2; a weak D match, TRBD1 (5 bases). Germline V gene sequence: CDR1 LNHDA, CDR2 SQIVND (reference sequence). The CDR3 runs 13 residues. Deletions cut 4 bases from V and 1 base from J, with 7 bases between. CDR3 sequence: CASSNRLNYGYTF. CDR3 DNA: TGTGCCAGTAGTAACAGGCTTAACTATGGCTACACCTTC.

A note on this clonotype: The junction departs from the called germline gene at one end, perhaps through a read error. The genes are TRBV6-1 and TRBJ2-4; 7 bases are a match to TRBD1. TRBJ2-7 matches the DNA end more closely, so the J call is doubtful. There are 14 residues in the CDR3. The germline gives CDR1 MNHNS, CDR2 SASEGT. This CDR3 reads CASSSDRFSYEQYF. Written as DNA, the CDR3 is TGCGCCAGCAGTTCGGACAGGTTCTCGTACGAGCAGTACTTC.

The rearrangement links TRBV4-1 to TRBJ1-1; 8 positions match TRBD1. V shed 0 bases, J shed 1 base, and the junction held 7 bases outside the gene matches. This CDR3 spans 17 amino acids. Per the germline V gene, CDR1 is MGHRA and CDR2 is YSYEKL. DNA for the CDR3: TGCGCCAGCAGCCAAGATATAGGGACAGGTCCGAACACTGAAGCTTTCTTT. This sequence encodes CASSQDIGTGPNTEAFF.

CDR3 loop: CASSSGPGVAEAFF. The CDR3 DNA reads TGTGCCAGCAGCTCAGGACCAGGGGTCGCTGAAGCTTTCTTT. This chain connects TRBV7-9 to TRBJ1-1, with D perhaps matching TRBD1 (6 bases). The CDR3 loop spans 14 amino acids. V gave up 4 bases and J gave up 6 bases, with 15 bases separating them. The germline V gene has CDR1 SEHNR and CDR2 FQNEAQ (reference sequence).